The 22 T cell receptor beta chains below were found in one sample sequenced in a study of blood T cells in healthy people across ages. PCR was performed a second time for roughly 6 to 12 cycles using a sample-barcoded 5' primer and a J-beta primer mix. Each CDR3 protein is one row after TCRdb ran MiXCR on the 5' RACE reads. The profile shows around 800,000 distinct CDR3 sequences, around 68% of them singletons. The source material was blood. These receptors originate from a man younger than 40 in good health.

The CDR3 sequence: CASSLWPAGVRETQYF. The CDR3 DNA reads as TGTGCCAGCAGCTTATGGCCAGCGGGGGTCCGGGAGACCCAGTACTTC. The genes are TRBV13 and TRBJ2-5; TRBD2 agrees at 8 bases. CDR3 length equals 16 residues. Germline lookup yields CDR1 PRHDT and CDR2 FYEKMQ (reference sequence). Trimming at V came to 2 bases and at J to 5 bases, leaving 10 bases not matched to a gene.

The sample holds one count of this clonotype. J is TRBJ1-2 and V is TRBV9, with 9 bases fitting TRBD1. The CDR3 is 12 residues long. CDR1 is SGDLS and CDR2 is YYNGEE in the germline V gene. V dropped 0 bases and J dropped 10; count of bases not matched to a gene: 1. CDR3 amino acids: CASSVGDRDYTF. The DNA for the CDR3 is TGTGCCAGCAGCGTAGGGGACAGGGACTACACCTTC.

DNA of the CDR3: TGCAGTGCCAAAGCCGGGACAGCCAACTATGGCTACACCTTC. The encoded protein is CSAKAGTANYGYTF. This sequence joins TRBV20-1 and TRBJ1-2; 7 positions match TRBD1. CDR1 is DFQATT, CDR2 SNEGSKA, per germline (reference sequence). V lost 6 bases and J lost 2; bases outside the gene matches: 9. The CDR3 is made up of 14 amino acids.

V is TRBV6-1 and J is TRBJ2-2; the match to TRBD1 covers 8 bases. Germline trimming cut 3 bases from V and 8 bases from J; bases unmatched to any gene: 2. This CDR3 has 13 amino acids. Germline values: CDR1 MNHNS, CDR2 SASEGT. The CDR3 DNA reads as TGTGCCAGCAGTGATGACAGGGGAGGGGAGCTGTTTTTT. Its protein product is CASSDDRGGELFF.

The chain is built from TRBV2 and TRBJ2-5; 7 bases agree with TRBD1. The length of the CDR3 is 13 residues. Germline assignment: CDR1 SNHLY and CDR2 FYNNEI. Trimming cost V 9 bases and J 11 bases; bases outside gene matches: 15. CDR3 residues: CASFGTVLGEQYF. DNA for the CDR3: TGTGCCAGTTTCGGGACAGTCCTCGGGGAGCAGTACTTC. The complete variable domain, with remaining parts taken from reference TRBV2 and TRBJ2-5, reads EPEVTQTPSHQVTQMGQEVILRCVPISNHLYFYWYRQILGQKVEFLVSFYNNEISEKSEIFDDQFSVERPDGSNFTLKIRSTKLEDSAMYFCASFGTVLGEQYFGPGTRLLVL.

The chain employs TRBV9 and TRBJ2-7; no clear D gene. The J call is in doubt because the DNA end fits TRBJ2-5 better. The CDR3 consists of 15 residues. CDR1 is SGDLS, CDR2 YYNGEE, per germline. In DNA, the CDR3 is TGTGCCAGCAGCGTAGATGGGCACCCCGGGGAGACCCAGTACTTC. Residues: CASSVDGHPGETQYF.

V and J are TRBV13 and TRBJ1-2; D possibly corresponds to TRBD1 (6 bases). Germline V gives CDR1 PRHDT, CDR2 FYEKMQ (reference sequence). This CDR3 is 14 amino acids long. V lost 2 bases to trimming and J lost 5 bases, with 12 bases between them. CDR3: CASSLPGAGYGYTF. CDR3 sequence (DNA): TGTGCCAGCAGCTTACCAGGGGCTGGGTATGGCTACACCTTC.

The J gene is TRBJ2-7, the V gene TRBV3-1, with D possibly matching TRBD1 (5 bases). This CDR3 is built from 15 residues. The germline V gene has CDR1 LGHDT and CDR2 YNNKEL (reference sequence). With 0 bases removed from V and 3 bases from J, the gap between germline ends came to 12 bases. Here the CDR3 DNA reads TGTGCCAGCAGCCAAGAGATGAGACAGAACTACGAGCAGTACTTC. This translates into CASSQEMRQNYEQYF.

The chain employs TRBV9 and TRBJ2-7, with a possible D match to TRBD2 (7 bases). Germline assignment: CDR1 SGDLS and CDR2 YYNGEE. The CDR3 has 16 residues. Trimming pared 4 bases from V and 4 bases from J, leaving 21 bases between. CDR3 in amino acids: CASSPLRGGGLYEQYF. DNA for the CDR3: TGTGCCAGCAGCCCCCTGCGAGGGGGGGGGCTGTACGAGCAGTACTTC.

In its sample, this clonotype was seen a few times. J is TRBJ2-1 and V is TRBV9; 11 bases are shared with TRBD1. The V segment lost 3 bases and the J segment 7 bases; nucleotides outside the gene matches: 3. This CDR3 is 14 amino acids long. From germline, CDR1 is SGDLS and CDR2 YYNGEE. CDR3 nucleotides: TGTGCCAGCAGCGAGGGACAGGGGGGGAATGAGCAGTTCTTC. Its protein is CASSEGQGGNEQFF.

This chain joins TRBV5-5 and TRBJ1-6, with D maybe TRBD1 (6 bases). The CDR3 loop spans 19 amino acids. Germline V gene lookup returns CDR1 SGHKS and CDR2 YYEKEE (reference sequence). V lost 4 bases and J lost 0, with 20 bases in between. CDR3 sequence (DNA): TGTGCCAGCAGCGGGGCAGCGGACAGCGCCAGCTCCTATAATTCACCCCTCCACTTT. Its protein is CASSGAADSASSYNSPLHF.

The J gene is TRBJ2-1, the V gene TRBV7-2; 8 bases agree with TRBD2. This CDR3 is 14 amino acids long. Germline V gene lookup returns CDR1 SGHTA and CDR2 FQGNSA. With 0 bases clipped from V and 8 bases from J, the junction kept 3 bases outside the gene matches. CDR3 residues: CASSLATSEDEQFF. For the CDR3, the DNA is TGTGCCAGCAGCTTAGCGACTAGCGAGGATGAGCAGTTCTTC.

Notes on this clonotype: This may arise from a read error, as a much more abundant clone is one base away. The CDR3 DNA is TGTGCCAGCAGCTATGATCCGGGCAGTGGCAATGAGCAGTTCTTC. It yields the protein CASSYDPGSGNEQFF. The genes are TRBV6-5 and TRBJ2-1; D is undetermined. V was clipped by 6 bases and J by 6 bases, with 18 bases between them. The CDR3 has 15 amino acids. Germline CDR1 and CDR2: MNHEY and SVGAGI.

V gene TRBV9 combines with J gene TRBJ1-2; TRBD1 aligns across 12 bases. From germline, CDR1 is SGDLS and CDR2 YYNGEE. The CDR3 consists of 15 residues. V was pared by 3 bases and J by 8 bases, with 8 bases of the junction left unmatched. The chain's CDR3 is CASSGPGTGGIGYTF. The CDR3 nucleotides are TGTGCCAGCAGCGGACCCGGGACAGGGGGCATAGGCTACACCTTC.

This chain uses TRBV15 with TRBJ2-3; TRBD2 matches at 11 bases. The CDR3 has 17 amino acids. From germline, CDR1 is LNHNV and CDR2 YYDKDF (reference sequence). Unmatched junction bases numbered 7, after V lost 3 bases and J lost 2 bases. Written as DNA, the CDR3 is TGTGCCACCAGCAGCCCGGGGACTAGCGGTCTCACAGATACGCAGTATTTT. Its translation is CATSSPGTSGLTDTQYF.

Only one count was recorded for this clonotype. As DNA, the CDR3 is TGTGCCAGCAGTGTGGCTACTAACTATGGCTACACCTTC. Translation: CASSVATNYGYTF. This chain connects TRBV27 to TRBJ1-2; D not certain. The ends were cut back, 5 bases at V and 0 bases at J, with 7 bases in the middle. Germline assignment: CDR1 MNHEY and CDR2 SMNVEV (reference sequence). The CDR3 is 13 residues long.

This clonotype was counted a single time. DNA of the CDR3: TGCAGCGTTGAAGAAGATCCCTGGAAAAACATTCAGTACTTC. It specifies CSVEEDPWKNIQYF. The rearrangement uses TRBV29-1 and TRBJ2-4, with D unclear. In germline, CDR1 is SQVTM, CDR2 ANQGSEA. The CDR3 extends over 14 amino acids. V lost 0 bases to trimming and J lost 4 bases, with 10 bases between them.

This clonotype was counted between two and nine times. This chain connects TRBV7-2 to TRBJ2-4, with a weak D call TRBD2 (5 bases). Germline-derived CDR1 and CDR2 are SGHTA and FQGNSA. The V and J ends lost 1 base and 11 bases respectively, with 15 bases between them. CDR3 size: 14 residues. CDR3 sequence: CASSLDSLADFQYF. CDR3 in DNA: TGTGCCAGCAGCTTAGATAGCCTAGCAGATTTTCAGTACTTC. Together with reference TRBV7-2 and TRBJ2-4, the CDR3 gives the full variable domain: GAGVSQSPSNKVTEKGKDVELRCDPISGHTALYWYRQSLGQGLEFLIYFQGNSAPDKSGLPSDRFSAERTGGSVSTLTIQRTQQEDSAVYLCASSLDSLADFQYFGAGTRLSVL.

The CDR3 protein is CASSGGGFRGTDTQYF. CDR3 DNA: TGTGCCAGCAGCGGTGGGGGGTTTAGGGGCACAGATACGCAGTATTTT. The chain has TRBV25-1 and TRBJ2-3; TRBD2 is a possible D gene (6 bases). The germline V gene encodes CDR1 MGHDK and CDR2 SYGVNS. The CDR3 consists of 16 residues. Between the trimmed V and J ends, which lost 6 bases and 1 base, there was a span of 17 bases.

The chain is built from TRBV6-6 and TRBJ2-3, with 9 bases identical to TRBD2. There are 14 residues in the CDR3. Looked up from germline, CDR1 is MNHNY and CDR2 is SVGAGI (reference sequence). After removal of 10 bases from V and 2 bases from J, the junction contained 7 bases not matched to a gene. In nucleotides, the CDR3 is TGTGCCACCCGTAGCGGGGGAAACACAGATACGCAGTATTTT. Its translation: CATRSGGNTDTQYF.

For the CDR3, the DNA is TGTGCCAGCAGCATAGAACCCCTGGGACAGGGAAAATCCTACGAGCAGTACTTC. It codes for CASSIEPLGQGKSYEQYF. The chain employs TRBV21-1 and TRBJ2-7; TRBD1, the table's D call, was not compared with the DNA. TRBV21-1 is noted as a pseudogene. CDR3 length equals 18 residues.

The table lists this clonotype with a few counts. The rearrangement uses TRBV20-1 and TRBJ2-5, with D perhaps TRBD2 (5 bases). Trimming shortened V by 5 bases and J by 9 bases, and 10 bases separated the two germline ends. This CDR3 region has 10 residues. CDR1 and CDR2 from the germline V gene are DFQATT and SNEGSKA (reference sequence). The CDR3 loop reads CSAVEGAQYF. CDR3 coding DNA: TGCAGTGCTGTAGAGGGAGCCCAGTACTTC.